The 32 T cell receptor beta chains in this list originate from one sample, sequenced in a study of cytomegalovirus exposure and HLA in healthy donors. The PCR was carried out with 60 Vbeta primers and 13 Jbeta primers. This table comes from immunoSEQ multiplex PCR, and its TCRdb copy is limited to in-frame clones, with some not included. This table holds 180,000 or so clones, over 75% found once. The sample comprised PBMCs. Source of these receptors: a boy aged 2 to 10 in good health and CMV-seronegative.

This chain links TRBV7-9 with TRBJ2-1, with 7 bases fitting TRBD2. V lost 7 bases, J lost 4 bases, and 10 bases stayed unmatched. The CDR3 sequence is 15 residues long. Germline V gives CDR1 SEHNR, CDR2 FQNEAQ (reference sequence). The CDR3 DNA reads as TGTGCCAGCACCCCAACCGGGGGGAATTACAATGAGCAGTTCTTC. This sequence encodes CASTPTGGNYNEQFF.

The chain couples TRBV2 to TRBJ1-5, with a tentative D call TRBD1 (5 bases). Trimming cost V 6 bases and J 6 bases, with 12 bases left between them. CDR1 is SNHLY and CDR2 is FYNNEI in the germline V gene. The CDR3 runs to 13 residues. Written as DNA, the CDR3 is TGTGCCAGCAGGAATGGGGGGGGTCAGCCCCAGCATTTT. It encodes CASRNGGGQPQHF.

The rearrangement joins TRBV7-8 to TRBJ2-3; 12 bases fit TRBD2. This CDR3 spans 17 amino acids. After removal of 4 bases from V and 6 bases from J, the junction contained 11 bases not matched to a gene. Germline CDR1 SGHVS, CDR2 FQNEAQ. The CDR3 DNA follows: TGTGCCAGCAGCTCCCCAGGCGGACTAGCGGGGTATGATACGCAGTATTTT. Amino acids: CASSSPGGLAGYDTQYF.

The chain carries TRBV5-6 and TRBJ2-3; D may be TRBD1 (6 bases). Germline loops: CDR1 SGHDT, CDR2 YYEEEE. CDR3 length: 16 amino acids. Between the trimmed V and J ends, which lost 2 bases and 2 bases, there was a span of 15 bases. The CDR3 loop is CASSLTGTHYTDTQYF. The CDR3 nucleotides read TGTGCCAGCAGCTTAACCGGGACACACTACACAGATACGCAGTATTTT.

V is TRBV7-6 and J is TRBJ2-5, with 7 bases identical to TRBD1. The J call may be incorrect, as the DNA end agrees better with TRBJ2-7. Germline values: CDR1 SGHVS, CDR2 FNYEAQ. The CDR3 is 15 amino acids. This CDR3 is CASSPRQGSTYEQYF. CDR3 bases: TGTGCCAGCAGCCCTAGACAGGGTTCGACCTACGAGCAGTACTTC.

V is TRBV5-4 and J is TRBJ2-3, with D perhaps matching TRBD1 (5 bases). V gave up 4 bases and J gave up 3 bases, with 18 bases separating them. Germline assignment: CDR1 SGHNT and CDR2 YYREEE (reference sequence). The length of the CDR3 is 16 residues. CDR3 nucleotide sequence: TGTGCCAGCAGCGACGCCAGCAGGGTGGCGACAGATACGCAGTATTTT. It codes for CASSDASRVATDTQYF.

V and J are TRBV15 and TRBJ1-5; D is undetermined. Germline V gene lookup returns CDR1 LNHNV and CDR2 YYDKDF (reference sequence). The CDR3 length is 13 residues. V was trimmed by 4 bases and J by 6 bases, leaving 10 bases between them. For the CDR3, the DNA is TGTGCCACCAGCACTGAGGGCAGTCAGCCCCAGCATTTT. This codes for CATSTEGSQPQHF.

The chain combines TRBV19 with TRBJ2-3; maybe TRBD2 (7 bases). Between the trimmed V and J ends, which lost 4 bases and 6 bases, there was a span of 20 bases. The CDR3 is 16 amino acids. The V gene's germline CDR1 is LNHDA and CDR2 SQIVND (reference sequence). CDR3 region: CASSRGGTGGDDTQYF. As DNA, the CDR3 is TGTGCCAGTAGTAGGGGGGGCACCGGCGGGGACGATACGCAGTATTTT. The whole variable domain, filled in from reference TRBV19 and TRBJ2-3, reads DGGITQSPKYLFRKEGQNVTLSCEQNLNHDAMYWYRQDPGQGLRLIYYSQIVNDFQKGDIAEGYSVSREKKESFPLTVTSAQKNPTAFYLCASSRGGTGGDDTQYFGPGTRLTVL.

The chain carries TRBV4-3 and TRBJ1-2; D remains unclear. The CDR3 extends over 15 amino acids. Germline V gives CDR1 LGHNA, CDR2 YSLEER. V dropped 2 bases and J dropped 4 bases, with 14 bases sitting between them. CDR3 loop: CASSQSSWEPYGYTF. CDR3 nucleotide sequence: TGCGCCAGCAGCCAATCAAGTTGGGAGCCCTATGGCTACACCTTC.

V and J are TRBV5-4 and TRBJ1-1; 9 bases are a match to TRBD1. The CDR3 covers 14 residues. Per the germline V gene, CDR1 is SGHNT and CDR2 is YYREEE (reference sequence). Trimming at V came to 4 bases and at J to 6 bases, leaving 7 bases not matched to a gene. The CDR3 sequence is CASSRNRGPAEAFF. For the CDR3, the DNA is TGTGCCAGCAGCCGAAACAGGGGGCCAGCTGAAGCTTTCTTT.

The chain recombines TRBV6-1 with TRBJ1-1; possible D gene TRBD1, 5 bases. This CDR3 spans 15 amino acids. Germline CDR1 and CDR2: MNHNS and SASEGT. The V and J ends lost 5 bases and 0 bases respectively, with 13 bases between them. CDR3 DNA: TGTGCCAGCAGTCTCCCCGGGGGTCTGAACACTGAAGCTTTCTTT. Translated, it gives CASSLPGGLNTEAFF.

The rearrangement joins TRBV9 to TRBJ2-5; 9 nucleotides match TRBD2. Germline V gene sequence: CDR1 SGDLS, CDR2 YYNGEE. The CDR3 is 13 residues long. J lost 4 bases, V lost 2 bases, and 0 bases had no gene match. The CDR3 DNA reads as TGTGCCAGCAGCGTTAGCGGGGGAGAGACCCAGTACTTC. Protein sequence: CASSVSGGETQYF.

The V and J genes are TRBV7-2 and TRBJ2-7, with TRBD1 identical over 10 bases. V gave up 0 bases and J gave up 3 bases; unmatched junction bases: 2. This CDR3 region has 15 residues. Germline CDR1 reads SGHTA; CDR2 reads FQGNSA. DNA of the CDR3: TGTGCCAGCAGCTTAGCGCGGACAGGGGGCTACGAGCAGTACTTC. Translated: CASSLARTGGYEQYF.

The CDR3 reads CASSQETSGGGLRYEQYF. CDR3 in DNA: TGCGCCAGCAGCCAAGAGACTTCGGGGGGAGGACTTCGCTACGAGCAGTACTTC. The chain employs TRBV4-3 and TRBJ2-7, with 7 bases lining up with TRBD2. J lost 3 bases, V lost 0 bases, and 14 bases had no gene match. Germline V gene sequence: CDR1 LGHNA, CDR2 YSLEER. The CDR3 loop spans 18 amino acids.

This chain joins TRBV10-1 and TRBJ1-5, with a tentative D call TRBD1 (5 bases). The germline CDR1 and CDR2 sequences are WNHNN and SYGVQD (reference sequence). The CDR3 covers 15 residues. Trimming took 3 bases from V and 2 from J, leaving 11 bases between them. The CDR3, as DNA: TGCGCCAGCAGTGAAATCGCGGGGGGCAATCAGCCCCAGCATTTT. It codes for CASSEIAGGNQPQHF.

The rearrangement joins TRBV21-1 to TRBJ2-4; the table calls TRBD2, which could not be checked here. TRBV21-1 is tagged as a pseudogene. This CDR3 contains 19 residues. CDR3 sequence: CASSNQRPNGLIAKNIQYF. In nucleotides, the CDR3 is TGTGCCAGCAGCAATCAACGGCCTAACGGACTGATAGCCAAAAACATTCAGTACTTC.

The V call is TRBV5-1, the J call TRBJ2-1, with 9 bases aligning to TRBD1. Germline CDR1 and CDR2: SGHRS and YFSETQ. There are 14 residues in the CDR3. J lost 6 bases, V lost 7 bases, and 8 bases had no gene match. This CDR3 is CASVPQTGGNEQFF. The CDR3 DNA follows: TGCGCCAGCGTACCTCAGACAGGGGGCAATGAGCAGTTCTTC.

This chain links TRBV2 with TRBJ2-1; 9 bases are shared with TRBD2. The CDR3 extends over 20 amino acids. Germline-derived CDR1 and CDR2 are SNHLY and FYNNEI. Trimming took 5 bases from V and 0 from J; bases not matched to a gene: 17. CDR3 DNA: TGTGCCAGCAGTTCCCCACTAGCGGGCGACCCCAGGAGCTCCTACAATGAGCAGTTCTTC. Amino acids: CASSSPLAGDPRSSYNEQFF.

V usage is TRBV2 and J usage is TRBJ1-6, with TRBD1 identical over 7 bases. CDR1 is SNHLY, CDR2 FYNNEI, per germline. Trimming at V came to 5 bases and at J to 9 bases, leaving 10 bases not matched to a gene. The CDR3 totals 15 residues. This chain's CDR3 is CASSTDRHIGSPLHF. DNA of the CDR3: TGTGCCAGCAGTACGGACAGGCATATAGGTTCACCCCTCCACTTT.

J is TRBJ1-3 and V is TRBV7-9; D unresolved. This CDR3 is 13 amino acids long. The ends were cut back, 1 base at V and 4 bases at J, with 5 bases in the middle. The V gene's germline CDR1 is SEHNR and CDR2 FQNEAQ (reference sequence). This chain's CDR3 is CASSLGRGNTIYF. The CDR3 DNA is TGTGCCAGCAGCTTAGGTCGGGGAAACACCATATATTTT.

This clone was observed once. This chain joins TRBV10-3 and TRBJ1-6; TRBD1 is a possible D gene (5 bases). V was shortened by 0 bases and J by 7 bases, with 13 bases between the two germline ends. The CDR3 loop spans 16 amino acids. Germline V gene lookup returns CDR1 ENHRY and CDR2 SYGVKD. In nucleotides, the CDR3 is TGTGCCATCAGTGAGTCGGAGGCAGGGAGGAATTCACCCCTCCACTTT. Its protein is CAISESEAGRNSPLHF.

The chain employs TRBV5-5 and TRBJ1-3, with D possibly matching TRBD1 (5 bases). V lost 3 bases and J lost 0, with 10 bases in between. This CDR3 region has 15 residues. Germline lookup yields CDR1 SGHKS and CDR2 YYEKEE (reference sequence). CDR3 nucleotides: TGTGCCAGCAGCTACGGGACTAGCTCTGGAAACACCATATATTTT. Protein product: CASSYGTSSGNTIYF.

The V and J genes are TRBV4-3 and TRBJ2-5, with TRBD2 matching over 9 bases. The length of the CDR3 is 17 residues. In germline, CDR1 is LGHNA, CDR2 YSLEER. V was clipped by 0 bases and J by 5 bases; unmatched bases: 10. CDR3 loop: CASSQDSPAGGAETQYF. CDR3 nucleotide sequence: TGCGCCAGCAGCCAAGATAGTCCAGCGGGGGGCGCGGAGACCCAGTACTTC.

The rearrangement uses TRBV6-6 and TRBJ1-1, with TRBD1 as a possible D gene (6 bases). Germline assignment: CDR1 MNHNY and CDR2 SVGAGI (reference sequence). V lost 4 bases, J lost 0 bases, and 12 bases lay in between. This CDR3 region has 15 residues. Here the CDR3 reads CASSSPGQMNTEAFF. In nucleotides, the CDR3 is TGTGCCAGCAGTTCGCCCGGACAGATGAACACTGAAGCTTTCTTT.

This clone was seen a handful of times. The CDR3: CASSLGDEQYF. In DNA, the CDR3 is TGTGCCAGCAGCTTAGGAGACGAGCAGTACTTC. The chain employs TRBV7-2 and TRBJ2-7; no clear D. V was pared by 1 base and J by 5 bases, with 3 bases between. Germline CDR1 and CDR2: SGHTA and FQGNSA. This CDR3 has 11 amino acids.

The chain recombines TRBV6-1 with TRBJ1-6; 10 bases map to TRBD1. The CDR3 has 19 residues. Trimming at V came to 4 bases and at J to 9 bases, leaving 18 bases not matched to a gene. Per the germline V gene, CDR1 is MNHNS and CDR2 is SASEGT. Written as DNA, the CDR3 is TGTGCCAGCAGTGCACAGGCGGGACAGGGGCTTCCCGTTTTTTCACCCCTCCACTTT. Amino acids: CASSAQAGQGLPVFSPLHF.

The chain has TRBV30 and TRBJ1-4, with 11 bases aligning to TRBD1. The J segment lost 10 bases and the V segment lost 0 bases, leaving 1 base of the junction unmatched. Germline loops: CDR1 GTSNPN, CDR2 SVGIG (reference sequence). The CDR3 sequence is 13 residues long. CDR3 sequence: CAWSVGTGGKLFF. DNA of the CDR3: TGTGCCTGGAGTGTGGGGACAGGGGGAAAACTGTTTTTT. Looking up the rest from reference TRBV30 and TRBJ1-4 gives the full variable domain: SQTIHQWPATLVQPVGSPLSLECTVEGTSNPNLYWYRQAAGRGLQLLFYSVGIGQISSEVPQNLSASRPQDRQFILSSKKLLLSDSGFYLCAWSVGTGGKLFFGSGTQLSVL.

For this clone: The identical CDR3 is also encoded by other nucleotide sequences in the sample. CDR3 loop: CASSLSGDGYTF. The DNA of the CDR3 is TGTGCCAGCAGCTTATCAGGGGATGGCTACACCTTC. The chain recombines TRBV11-1 with TRBJ1-2, with D possibly TRBD1 on 6 matching bases. Trimming took 2 bases from V and 6 from J, leaving 7 bases between them. Looked up from germline, CDR1 is SGHAT and CDR2 is FQDESV (reference sequence). The CDR3 spans 12 residues.

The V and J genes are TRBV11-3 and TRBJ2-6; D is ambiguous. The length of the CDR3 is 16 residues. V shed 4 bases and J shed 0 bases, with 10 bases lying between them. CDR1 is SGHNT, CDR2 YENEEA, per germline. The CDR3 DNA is TGTGCCAGCAGCTCAGGTACTGGCTCTGGGGCCAACGTCCTGACTTTC. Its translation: CASSSGTGSGANVLTF.

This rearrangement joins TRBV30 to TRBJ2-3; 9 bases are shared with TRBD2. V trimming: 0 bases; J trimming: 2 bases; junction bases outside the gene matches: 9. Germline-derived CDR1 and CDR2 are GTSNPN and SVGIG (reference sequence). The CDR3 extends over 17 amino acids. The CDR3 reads CAWSVLAGGPFTDTQYF. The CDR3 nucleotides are TGTGCCTGGAGTGTACTTGCGGGGGGGCCGTTCACAGATACGCAGTATTTT. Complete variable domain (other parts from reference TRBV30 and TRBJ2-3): SQTIHQWPATLVQPVGSPLSLECTVEGTSNPNLYWYRQAAGRGLQLLFYSVGIGQISSEVPQNLSASRPQDRQFILSSKKLLLSDSGFYLCAWSVLAGGPFTDTQYFGPGTRLTVL.

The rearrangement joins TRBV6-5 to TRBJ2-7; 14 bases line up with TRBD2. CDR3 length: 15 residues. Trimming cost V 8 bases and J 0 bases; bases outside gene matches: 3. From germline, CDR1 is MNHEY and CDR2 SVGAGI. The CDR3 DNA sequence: TGTGCCAGCGGACTAGCGGGGGGCAGCTCCTACGAGCAGTACTTC. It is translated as CASGLAGGSSYEQYF.

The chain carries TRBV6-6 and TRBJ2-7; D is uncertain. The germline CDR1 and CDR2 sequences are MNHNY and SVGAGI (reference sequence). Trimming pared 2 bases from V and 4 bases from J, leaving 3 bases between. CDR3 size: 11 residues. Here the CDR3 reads CASSYHYEQYF. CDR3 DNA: TGTGCCAGCAGTTACCATTACGAGCAGTACTTC.